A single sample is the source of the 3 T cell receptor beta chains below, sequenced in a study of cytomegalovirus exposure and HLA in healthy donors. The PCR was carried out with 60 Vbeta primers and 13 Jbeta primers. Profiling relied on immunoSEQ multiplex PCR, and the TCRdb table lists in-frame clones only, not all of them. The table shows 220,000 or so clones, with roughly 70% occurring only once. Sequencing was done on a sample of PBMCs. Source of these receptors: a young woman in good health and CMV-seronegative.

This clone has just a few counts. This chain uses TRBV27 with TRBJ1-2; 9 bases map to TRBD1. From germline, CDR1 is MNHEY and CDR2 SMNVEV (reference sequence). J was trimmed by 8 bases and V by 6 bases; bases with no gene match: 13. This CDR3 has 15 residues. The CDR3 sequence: CASRGPGQGFFGYTF. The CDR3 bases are TGTGCCAGCAGGGGTCCGGGACAGGGTTTCTTCGGCTACACCTTC.

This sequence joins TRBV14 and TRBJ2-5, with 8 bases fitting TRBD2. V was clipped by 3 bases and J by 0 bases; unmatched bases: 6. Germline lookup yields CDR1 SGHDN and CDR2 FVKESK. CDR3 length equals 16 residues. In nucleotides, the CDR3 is TGTGCCAGCAGCCACCGCGGCGGGGGGAACCAAGAGACCCAGTACTTC. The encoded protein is CASSHRGGGNQETQYF.

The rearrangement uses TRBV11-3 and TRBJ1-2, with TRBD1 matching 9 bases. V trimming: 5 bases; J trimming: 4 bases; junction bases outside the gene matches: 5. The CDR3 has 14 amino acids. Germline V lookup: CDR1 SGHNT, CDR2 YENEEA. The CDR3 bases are TGTGCCAGCAGCCCTGGGACAGGGATCTATGGCTACACCTTC. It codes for CASSPGTGIYGYTF.